In this sample, the clone carrying this T cell receptor (beta chain) is medium-sized. Its antigen is unknown. The entry originates in a study of spatial heterogeneity in lung cancer. TCRdb re-called the 5' RACE reads through MiXCR, storing one row per CDR3 protein. Among some 1,300 distinct CDR3 sequences listed, 4.5% to 6% were seen once. Time point here: sample taken at primary tumor resection. Samples were donated by 72 untreated early-stage non-small cell lung cancer patients. No cells were sorted before sequencing. The whole RNA sequenced was extracted from tumor, nontumor lung or frozen PBMC. This CDR3 has 16 amino acids. V dropped 2 bases and J dropped 2; count of bases not matched to a gene: 5. In germline, CDR1 is MNHNY, CDR2 SVGAGI (reference sequence). Whole-study results and caveats: In tumors, expanded intratumoral alpha and beta TCR counts tracked mutation counts.

V and J are TRBV6-6 and TRBJ2-1, with 8 bases that match TRBD1. This material consisted of lung tumor tissue, taken at surgery. This receptor was identified in a male donor with early-stage non-small cell lung cancer. The CDR3 loop reads CASSYPTGAPYNEQFF. The DNA for the CDR3 is TGTGCCAGCAGTTACCCGACAGGGGCCCCCTACAATGAGCAGTTCTTC.